Listed below are T cell receptor beta chains from one sample, sequenced in a study of T-cell reconstitution after alpha-beta-depleted transplantation in children. TCRdb passed the PCR reads through MiXCR, listing each CDR3 protein once. Of approximately 350,000 distinct CDR3 sequences listed, 15% to 20% are singletons. Here the sequenced sample was PBMCs, mostly from graft donor cells, taken 360 days after TCRalphabeta/CD19-depleted stem cell transplant. The source is a male patient under 10 years old who had a stem cell transplant for acute lymphoblastic leukemia, so the T cells may come from the graft donor. Both conserved end residues are part of each CDR3. Fields, in order: CDR3 DNA, CDR3 protein, clone size, D gene, V gene, J gene. The D gene is left open where the match is weak. Size is omitted from some rows. Given values are once, few, many or a class for expanded clones.

TGTGCCGATGGTCTAGCGGGAGGTATCGGGGAGCTGTTTTTT	CADGLAGGIGELFF	.	TRBD2	TRBV12-3/TRBV12-4	TRBJ2-2
TGTGCCAGCAGCCCCCACGGGACCAGACAAGAGACCCAGTACTTC	CASSPHGTRQETQYF	.	.	TRBV12-3/TRBV12-4	TRBJ2-5
TGTGCCACCAGCAGGACAGCTAGCTACGAGCAGTACTTC	CATSRTASYEQYF	few	.	TRBV15	TRBJ2-7
TGTGCCATCAAGAGCGCGAACCTCTACGAGCAGTACTTC	CAIKSANLYEQYF	few	.	TRBV10-3	TRBJ2-7
TGTGCCAGCACCCCAGCGGAATGGATCTTCTACGAGCAGTACTTC	CASTPAEWIFYEQYF	few	.	TRBV12-3/TRBV12-4	TRBJ2-7
TGCAGCGTTGCTTGGACTCCCAGCTCCTACAATGAGCAGTTCTTC	CSVAWTPSSYNEQFF	.	.	TRBV29-1	TRBJ2-1
TGCGCCAGCAGCCAAGGCGCCAGGGTTGGTTGGGGACACACTGAAGCTTTCTTT	CASSQGARVGWGHTEAFF	few	.	TRBV4-3	TRBJ1-1
TGCGCCAGCAGCTTGGGATCCTCACAGGGAAGAGAGACCCAGTACTTC	CASSLGSSQGRETQYF	few	.	TRBV5-1	TRBJ2-5
TGTGCCAGCAGGAACTCGACGGGTACGCAGTATTTT	CASRNSTGTQYF	few	.	TRBV6-2/TRBV6-3	TRBJ2-3
TGTGCCAGCAGCTTGGACGGACAGGGTATAGACGAGCAGTACTTC	CASSLDGQGIDEQYF	.	TRBD1	TRBV5-8	TRBJ2-7
TGCAGTGCTAGGAACTCAGGTCCTAAAGAGACCCAGTACTTC	CSARNSGPKETQYF	.	.	TRBV20-1	TRBJ2-5
TGTGCCAGCAGTTTCCGGGGAGGTGAAAAACTGTTTTTT	CASSFRGGEKLFF	few	.	TRBV12-3/TRBV12-4	TRBJ1-4
TGTGCCAGCAGCGAGGGACTCAATGAAAAACTGTTTTTT	CASSEGLNEKLFF	.	.	TRBV28	TRBJ1-4
TGCGCCAGCAGCCAAGATAGTTGGATGTGGACAGGGGAAGGCTCCTACGAGCAGTACTTC	CASSQDSWMWTGEGSYEQYF	many	TRBD1	TRBV4-3	TRBJ2-7
TGTGCCAGCAGCCAGGCCCCGACTAGCGGGAGGCTCCCCTACGAGCAGTACTTC	CASSQAPTSGRLPYEQYF	.	TRBD2	TRBV4-2	TRBJ2-7
TGCAGTGCTAGAGTCCTAGAGAGGGGCCCGAACACCGGGGAGCTGTTTTTT	CSARVLERGPNTGELFF	.	.	TRBV20-1	TRBJ2-2
TGTGCCAGCAGCCAACCCGGTTACACAGATACGCAGTATTTT	CASSQPGYTDTQYF	many	.	TRBV3-1	TRBJ2-3
TGTGCCAGCAGTTCCGGGTGGGGCCGGGGCACCGGGGAGCTGTTTTTT	CASSSGWGRGTGELFF	many	.	TRBV12-3/TRBV12-4	TRBJ2-2
TGCGCCAGCAGCCAAGTTCACCTCCTTCGGGGGAACACCGGGGAGCTGTTTTTT	CASSQVHLLRGNTGELFF	.	.	TRBV4-3	TRBJ2-2
TGTGCCAGCAGTCCTACAGGGGAAAATTCACCCCTCCACTTT	CASSPTGENSPLHF	.	TRBD1	TRBV7-9	TRBJ1-6
TGTGCCAGCAGTAATTCGGGCCGGGGCACCGGGGAGCTGTTTTTT	CASSNSGRGTGELFF	.	.	TRBV2	TRBJ2-2
TGTGCCAGCAGTTTTCCCGGGGCCGGCTTACAGGGTGAGCAGTTCTTC	CASSFPGAGLQGEQFF	few	.	TRBV28	TRBJ2-1
TGTGCCAGCAGCTTAGGTTTTAGCACAGATACGCAGTATTTT	CASSLGFSTDTQYF	.	.	TRBV7-2	TRBJ2-3
TGTGCCAGCAGCAGGGCAGCCGGACGGAACACTGAAGCTTTCTTT	CASSRAAGRNTEAFF	few	.	TRBV21-1	TRBJ1-1
TGTGCCAGCAGCTCCGCTGGCTACACCTTC	CASSSAGYTF	.	.	TRBV5-8	TRBJ1-2
TGCAGTGCAAAGACAGGGCCCCGAACTGAAGCTTTCTTT	CSAKTGPRTEAFF	.	TRBD1	TRBV20-1	TRBJ1-1
TGTGCCAGCAGCGTATCGGGGGTGCCGAACACTGAAGCTTTCTTT	CASSVSGVPNTEAFF	few	.	TRBV9	TRBJ1-1
TGCGCCAGCAGCTTGGCCGCAGGGGGCAACACTGAAGCTTTCTTT	CASSLAAGGNTEAFF	many	TRBD1	TRBV5-1	TRBJ1-1
TGCAGTGCTACGGGAGACGATTCCTACGAGCAGTACTTC	CSATGDDSYEQYF	.	.	TRBV20-1	TRBJ2-7
TGCGCCAGCAGCCAAGATGGAACTAGAGTACCAGATACGCAGTATTTT	CASSQDGTRVPDTQYF	.	.	TRBV4-3	TRBJ2-3
TGCAGTGCTAGAGGCGGGACTAGTCGGTACGAGCAGTACTTC	CSARGGTSRYEQYF	many	TRBD2	TRBV20-1	TRBJ2-7
TGTGCCAGCAGCCCAACCAAAGAGACCCAGTACTTC	CASSPTKETQYF	few	.	TRBV7-9	TRBJ2-5
TGTGCCAGCGGACCCCCGGGACCAGATTACGAGCAGTACTTC	CASGPPGPDYEQYF	.	.	TRBV9	TRBJ2-7
TGTGCCAGCAGCTTAGGGACAGTACCTTCACCCCTCCACTTT	CASSLGTVPSPLHF	.	.	TRBV7-9	TRBJ1-6
TGTGCCAGCAGCCAAGTGGGAGTGGGTGAATTCACGCAGTATTTT	CASSQVGVGEFTQYF	.	.	TRBV4-2	TRBJ2-3
TGTGCCAGCAGCCAAGTAAAGGGACTAGCGGGCTCCGCTACGCAGTATTTT	CASSQVKGLAGSATQYF	.	TRBD2	TRBV4-2	TRBJ2-3
TGTGCCAGCACTATAGCGGGGGGCCTCTACAATGAGCAGTTCTTC	CASTIAGGLYNEQFF	.	TRBD2	TRBV7-2	TRBJ2-1